One and the same sample provided the 21 T cell receptor beta chains below, sequenced in a study of blood T cells in healthy people across ages. The authors ran a second PCR of roughly 6 to 12 cycles using a sample-barcoded 5' primer and a J-beta primer mix. MiXCR, applied by TCRdb to the 5' RACE reads, yields one record per CDR3 protein. The data show 650,000 to 800,000 distinct CDR3 sequences, more than 40% seen once. Sequencing was done on a sample of blood. The receptors originated from a man aged 55 to 69 in good health.

This chain links TRBV4-1 with TRBJ2-5; 10 nucleotides agree with TRBD2. Unmatched junction bases numbered 5, after V lost 2 bases and J lost 2 bases. The CDR3 has 16 residues. Germline V gene sequence: CDR1 MGHRA, CDR2 YSYEKL. The CDR3 spells CASSQRSSGGQETQYF. The CDR3, as DNA: TGCGCCAGCAGCCAAAGGTCTAGCGGGGGACAAGAGACCCAGTACTTC.

This clonotype was counted many times. This sequence joins TRBV5-1 and TRBJ2-5, with D perhaps matching TRBD1 (6 bases). The CDR3 sequence is 13 residues long. Germline lookup yields CDR1 SGHRS and CDR2 YFSETQ. Trimming removed 4 bases from V and 2 bases from J, with 9 bases in between. The CDR3 reads CASSGGQQETQYF. In nucleotides, the CDR3 is TGCGCCAGCAGCGGGGGCCAACAAGAGACCCAGTACTTC.

V usage is TRBV9 and J usage is TRBJ2-7; D possibly corresponds to TRBD2 (5 bases). The DNA end favors TRBJ2-5, so the J call may be wrong. The length of the CDR3 is 15 residues. Germline loops: CDR1 SGDLS, CDR2 YYNGEE. The CDR3 sequence is CASSVGAGSSETQYF. CDR3 nucleotides: TGTGCCAGCAGCGTAGGTGCGGGTTCTAGTGAGACCCAGTACTTC.

The chain combines TRBV29-1 with TRBJ2-1, with 8 nucleotides matching TRBD2. Trimming at V came to 5 bases and at J to 2 bases, leaving 5 bases not matched to a gene. CDR3 size: 14 residues. The germline V gene has CDR1 SQVTM and CDR2 ANQGSEA. The CDR3 region is CSVYRRGAYNEQFF. In DNA, the CDR3 is TGCAGCGTTTATCGGCGGGGGGCCTACAATGAGCAGTTCTTC.

The rearrangement links TRBV20-1 to TRBJ2-5; no clear D. Germline CDR1 is DFQATT and CDR2 is SNEGSKA (reference sequence). Between the trimmed V and J ends, which lost 1 base and 0 bases, there was a span of 9 bases. The CDR3 sequence is 14 residues long. The CDR3, as DNA: TGCAGTGCTAGAGTTCCCGGATACCAAGAGACCCAGTACTTC. This sequence encodes CSARVPGYQETQYF.

This clonotype has a handful of counts. DNA for the CDR3: TGTGCCAGCAGCTTTCAGTACAGGGGGTGGAATCAGCCCCAGCATTTT. Encoded protein: CASSFQYRGWNQPQHF. The chain combines TRBV28 with TRBJ1-5; 8 nucleotides align to TRBD1. Trimming cost V 6 bases and J 4 bases; bases outside gene matches: 11. Germline CDR1 is MDHEN and CDR2 is SYDVKM. The CDR3 has 16 residues.

The rearrangement joins TRBV6-2 or TRBV6-3 to TRBJ2-7, with 7 bases lining up with TRBD1. The CDR3 extends over 14 amino acids. Germline assignment: CDR1 MNHEY and CDR2 SVGEGT. The J segment lost 4 bases and the V segment lost 2 bases, leaving 5 bases of the junction unmatched. The CDR3 here is CASSYPGQIYEQYF. DNA of the CDR3: TGTGCCAGCAGTTACCCGGGACAGATATACGAGCAGTACTTC.

This chain uses TRBV14 with TRBJ2-3; 15 nucleotides agree with TRBD2. V trimming: 2 bases; J trimming: 5 bases; junction bases outside the gene matches: 8. The CDR3 contains 18 residues. In germline, CDR1 is SGHDN, CDR2 FVKESK. CDR3 bases: TGTGCCAGCAGCCAACCCCGGACTAGCGGGGGGGCGGGAGATACGCAGTATTTT. Translating it yields CASSQPRTSGGAGDTQYF.

As for this clonotype: A read error is possible here, since a much larger clone lies one base away. The rearrangement links TRBV7-2 to TRBJ2-5, with 13 positions matching TRBD2. The trim removed 4 bases at V and 5 bases at J, leaving 10 bases unmatched. The germline gives CDR1 SGHTA, CDR2 FQGNSA. The CDR3 covers 17 residues. CDR3 residues: CASSSRLAGGTVETQYF. CDR3 DNA sequence: TGTGCCAGCAGCTCGAGACTAGCGGGGGGCACGGTGGAGACCCAGTACTTC.

This clonotype was picked up a small number of times. The chain has TRBV7-2 and TRBJ2-3; 7 positions agree with TRBD1. In germline, CDR1 is SGHTA, CDR2 FQGNSA. The CDR3 is 16 residues long. J lost 2 bases, V lost 2 bases, and 7 bases had no gene match. The CDR3 region has the DNA TGTGCCAGCAGCTTATATGTAGGGACAGCCACAGATACGCAGTATTTT. It codes for CASSLYVGTATDTQYF.

The J gene is TRBJ1-4, the V gene TRBV5-1, with D tentatively TRBD1 (5 bases). CDR1 SGHRS and CDR2 YFSETQ come from the germline V gene. The germline V and J ends were trimmed by 0 bases and 0 bases, with 9 bases remaining between them. The length of the CDR3 is 16 residues. The CDR3 DNA is TGCGCCAGCAGCTTGGGACAGAGAACAACTAATGAAAAACTGTTTTTT. Translating gives CASSLGQRTTNEKLFF.

This clonotype has only a few counts. J is TRBJ2-7 and V is TRBV2; TRBD2 matches at 11 bases. With V trimmed by 4 bases and J by 2 bases, 4 bases remained unmatched. CDR1 and CDR2 from the germline V gene are SNHLY and FYNNEI. There are 15 residues in the CDR3. CDR3 protein: CASSAGTSGTYEQYF. Here the CDR3 DNA reads TGTGCCAGCAGTGCCGGGACTAGCGGAACCTACGAGCAGTACTTC.

V is TRBV10-3 and J is TRBJ2-1, with TRBD1 as a possible D gene (6 bases). The CDR3 is 12 residues long. Germline V gene sequence: CDR1 ENHRY, CDR2 SYGVKD. Trimming removed 3 bases at V and 6 bases at J, with 6 bases between. CDR3 region: CAISEQGNEQFF. The CDR3 DNA reads as TGTGCCATCAGTGAACAGGGCAATGAGCAGTTCTTC.

The chain recombines TRBV5-1 with TRBJ2-7, with 8 positions matching TRBD2. Germline-derived CDR1 and CDR2 are SGHRS and YFSETQ. V lost 4 bases to trimming and J lost 0 bases; unmatched junction nucleotides: 9. CDR3 length: 16 residues. The CDR3 coding sequence is TGCGCCAGCAGCAGCGGGGGCACTTTTAGCTCCTACGAGCAGTACTTC. Amino acid sequence: CASSSGGTFSSYEQYF.

This chain joins TRBV3-1 and TRBJ2-2; the D gene could be TRBD1 or TRBD2 (6 bases each). The germline V gene encodes CDR1 LGHDT and CDR2 YNNKEL (reference sequence). The CDR3 runs 15 residues. V lost 4 bases and J 4 bases, leaving 13 bases between the germline ends. This chain's CDR3 is CASSRKGGRTGELFF. The CDR3 DNA is TGTGCCAGCAGCCGAAAAGGGGGGCGCACCGGGGAGCTGTTTTTT.

This clonotype showed up many times. The chain is built from TRBV4-1 and TRBJ2-7; perhaps TRBD2 as D (5 bases). The CDR3 length is 13 residues. CDR1 MGHRA and CDR2 YSYEKL come from the germline V gene. V was shortened by 1 base and J by 5 bases, with 9 bases between the two germline ends. The CDR3 sequence: CASSQVGSHEQYF. The CDR3 DNA sequence: TGCGCCAGCAGCCAAGTGGGGAGCCACGAGCAGTACTTC.

J is TRBJ2-7 and V is TRBV11-2; D tentatively fits TRBD1 or TRBD2 (6 bases each). Trimming stripped 7 bases from V and 7 bases from J, with 20 bases between. This CDR3 contains 14 residues. Germline V gene sequence: CDR1 SGHAT, CDR2 FQNNGV. The CDR3 reads CASTPGRGGNEQYF. CDR3 sequence (DNA): TGTGCCAGCACCCCTGGCAGGGGCGGGAATGAGCAGTACTTC.

The rearrangement joins TRBV5-1 to TRBJ2-2, with TRBD1 matching over 7 bases. With 4 bases clipped from V and 0 bases from J, the junction kept 3 bases outside the gene matches. The CDR3 contains 15 residues. Germline-derived CDR1 and CDR2 are SGHRS and YFSETQ. In DNA, the CDR3 is TGCGCCAGCAGCCAGGACAGGACGAACACCGGGGAGCTGTTTTTT. Encoded protein: CASSQDRTNTGELFF.

This clonotype was seen more than once but under ten times. This chain links TRBV5-1 with TRBJ2-3; TRBD2 matches 9 bases. With 4 bases clipped from V and 0 bases from J, the junction kept 9 bases outside the gene matches. CDR3 length: 17 residues. CDR1 is SGHRS, CDR2 YFSETQ, per germline. The CDR3 loop is CASSPQTSGTSTDTQYF. The CDR3 DNA follows: TGCGCCAGCAGCCCCCAGACTAGCGGAACTAGCACAGATACGCAGTATTTT.

This clonotype has a handful of counts. This chain connects TRBV6-2 or TRBV6-3 to TRBJ2-1; D is ambiguous. The germline V gene encodes CDR1 MNHEY and CDR2 SVGEGT. The CDR3 is 15 amino acids. Trimming took 4 bases from V and 0 from J, leaving 10 bases between them. In nucleotides, the CDR3 is TGTGCCAGCAGTTCGGCCGGCGCCTCCTACAATGAGCAGTTCTTC. Its protein product is CASSSAGASYNEQFF.

The chain couples TRBV5-1 to TRBJ2-1; tentative D call: TRBD1 (5 bases). The V gene's germline CDR1 is SGHRS and CDR2 YFSETQ. CDR3 length equals 12 residues. Trimming pared 3 bases from V and 5 bases from J, leaving 6 bases between. The CDR3 DNA reads TGCGCCAGCAGCTCACAGGACAATGAGCAGTTCTTC. Translating gives CASSSQDNEQFF.